The 18 T cell receptor beta chains below were found in one sample sequenced in a study of blood T cell repertoires in COVID-19. Method: immunoSEQ multiplex PCR; TCRdb's copy keeps in-frame clones and lacks some. The data hold hundreds of thousands of clones, with about 85% observed a single time. Sequenced input: PBMCs or T cells enriched from blood (not recorded which). These receptors were obtained from a woman aged 45-60 years who had recovered from COVID-19.

This clone has more than one count but fewer than ten. This chain connects TRBV19 to TRBJ2-5, with 8 bases matching TRBD1. The J segment lost 5 bases and the V segment lost 4 bases, leaving 9 bases of the junction unmatched. Germline V CDR1 and CDR2: LNHDA, SQIVND (reference sequence). The CDR3 spans 15 residues. This CDR3 reads CASSTTGTGSETQYF. DNA for the CDR3: TGTGCCAGTAGTACTACCGGGACAGGTTCTGAGACCCAGTACTTC.

This sequence joins TRBV5-1 and TRBJ1-1; possibly TRBD1 for D (6 bases). The germline gives CDR1 SGHRS, CDR2 YFSETQ. The V and J ends lost 4 bases and 1 base respectively, with 17 bases between them. The CDR3 runs 16 residues. The CDR3 region has the DNA TGCGCCAGCAGCGGGGGCCTCGGAAAGGGGAACACTGAAGCTTTCTTT. It is translated as CASSGGLGKGNTEAFF.

Written as DNA, the CDR3 is TGTGCCAGCTCACGAGACAGGGCAAACACTGAAGCTTTCTTT. This translates into CASSRDRANTEAFF. The V and J genes are TRBV18 and TRBJ1-1; 7 bases align to TRBD1. The CDR3 length is 14 residues. Germline assignment: CDR1 KGHSH and CDR2 LQKENI. The trim removed 4 bases at V and 2 bases at J, leaving 4 bases unmatched.

V usage is TRBV4-3 and J usage is TRBJ2-1, with TRBD2 identical over 9 bases. Germline lookup yields CDR1 LGHNA and CDR2 YSLEER. CDR3 length: 15 amino acids. After removal of 3 bases from V and 4 bases from J, the junction contained 4 bases not matched to a gene. In nucleotides, the CDR3 is TGCGCCAGCAGCCACCGGACTAGCGCGTACAATGAGCAGTTCTTC. It is translated as CASSHRTSAYNEQFF.

The rearrangement uses TRBV5-1 and TRBJ1-1; the D is unclear. V lost 0 bases, J lost 1 base, and 7 bases lay in between. Germline CDR1 SGHRS, CDR2 YFSETQ. The CDR3 runs to 14 residues. The CDR3 nucleotides are TGCGCCAGCAGCTTGGTCGCGGAGAACACTGAAGCTTTCTTT. Translated: CASSLVAENTEAFF.

The rearrangement links TRBV27 to TRBJ1-4, with 7 nucleotides matching TRBD1. V trimming: 5 bases; J trimming: 5 bases; junction bases outside the gene matches: 8. The CDR3 covers 15 residues. Germline assignment: CDR1 MNHEY and CDR2 SMNVEV (reference sequence). Written as DNA, the CDR3 is TGTGCCAGCAGTACCTGGACAGGTGGAAATGAAAAACTGTTTTTT. It codes for CASSTWTGGNEKLFF.

The chain combines TRBV5-1 with TRBJ2-2; the match to TRBD2 covers 13 bases. This CDR3 spans 18 amino acids. CDR1 and CDR2 from the germline V gene are SGHRS and YFSETQ. After removal of 0 bases from V and 1 base from J, the junction contained 3 bases not matched to a gene. The CDR3 loop is CASSLVTSGGVNTGELFF. CDR3 DNA: TGCGCCAGCAGCTTGGTTACTAGCGGGGGGGTGAACACCGGGGAGCTGTTTTTT.

The rearrangement uses TRBV7-9 and TRBJ1-2; TRBD1 is a possible D gene (5 bases). This CDR3 comprises 14 residues. The V end lost 10 bases, the J end lost 1 base, and 16 bases lay between the germline ends. Germline CDR1 SEHNR, CDR2 FQNEAQ (reference sequence). The CDR3 region has the DNA TGTGCCACAGGACCCCCAGGGAATAACTATGGCTACACCTTC. Amino acid sequence: CATGPPGNNYGYTF. The variable domain in full, completed from reference TRBV7-9 and TRBJ1-2, reads DTGVSQNPRHKITKRGQNVTFRCDPISEHNRLYWYRQTLGQGPEFLTYFQNEAQLEKSRLLSDRFSAERPKGSFSTLEIQRTEQGDSAMYLCATGPPGNNYGYTFGSGTRLTVV.

The chain employs TRBV11-3 and TRBJ2-3; maybe TRBD1 (6 bases). Looked up from germline, CDR1 is SGHNT and CDR2 is YENEEA. The CDR3 totals 15 residues. Trimming stripped 5 bases from V and 1 base from J, with 13 bases between. DNA for the CDR3: TGTGCCAGCAGCGATGGACAGAGCCGCACAGATACGCAGTATTTT. Amino acids: CASSDGQSRTDTQYF.

J is TRBJ1-1 and V is TRBV9, with D tentatively TRBD1 (5 bases). The germline gives CDR1 SGDLS, CDR2 YYNGEE. The CDR3 sequence is 13 residues long. V was pared by 0 bases and J by 5 bases, with 8 bases between. As DNA, the CDR3 is TGTGCCAGCAGCGTAGGGAAGGGGACTGAAGCTTTCTTT. Translation: CASSVGKGTEAFF.

CDR3 region: CASSQLIFGERPGELFF. CDR3 DNA sequence: TGTGCCAGCAGCCAATTGATATTCGGGGAACGGCCTGGGGAGCTGTTTTTT. J is TRBJ2-2 and V is TRBV16, with a tentative D call TRBD2 (5 bases). The CDR3 loop spans 17 amino acids. Deletions cut 1 base from V and 8 bases from J, with 20 bases between. The germline CDR1 and CDR2 sequences are KGHSY and FQNENV.

The chain joins TRBV9 to TRBJ2-7; 7 bases line up with TRBD1. The CDR3 has 16 residues. With 4 bases clipped from V and 1 base from J, the junction kept 11 bases outside the gene matches. Germline loops: CDR1 SGDLS, CDR2 YYNGEE. As DNA, the CDR3 is TGTGCCAGCAGCACAGGAGGACAGGATAGTTCCTACGAGCAGTACTTC. It encodes CASSTGGQDSSYEQYF.

As for this clone: Other DNA sequences within the sample encode an identical CDR3. This chain links TRBV4-1 with TRBJ2-2; weak D call: TRBD2 (6 bases). The CDR3 extends over 15 amino acids. V shed 1 base and J shed 1 base, with 7 bases lying between them. Germline V CDR1 and CDR2: MGHRA, YSYEKL. The CDR3 is CASSQAGRNTGELFF. The CDR3, as DNA: TGCGCCAGCAGCCAAGCCGGGAGGAACACCGGGGAGCTGTTTTTT.

The rearrangement links TRBV25-1 to TRBJ1-2; D is perhaps TRBD1 (5 bases). From germline, CDR1 is MGHDK and CDR2 SYGVNS. V was clipped by 4 bases and J by 5 bases, with 26 bases between them. The CDR3 totals 18 residues. CDR3: CASSAYRGGAGTNYGYTF. CDR3 DNA: TGTGCCAGCAGTGCATATAGGGGTGGTGCGGGAACCAATTATGGCTACACCTTC.

The rearrangement joins TRBV5-1 to TRBJ1-1, with a tentative D call TRBD1 (5 bases). Trimming cost V 4 bases and J 0 bases, with 10 bases left between them. The CDR3 is 14 amino acids. CDR1 and CDR2 from the germline V gene are SGHRS and YFSETQ. CDR3 in DNA: TGCGCCAGCAGCATAGACAGCATGAACACTGAAGCTTTCTTT. Its translation: CASSIDSMNTEAFF.

The chain uses TRBV7-9 and TRBJ2-1; 7 positions match TRBD1. V lost 5 bases and J lost 5; bases outside the gene matches: 6. CDR1 and CDR2 from the germline V gene are SEHNR and FQNEAQ (reference sequence). This CDR3 has 14 amino acids. CDR3 nucleotide sequence: TGTGCCAGCAGCCGGGACAGAATCGACAATGAGCAGTTCTTC. This sequence encodes CASSRDRIDNEQFF.

The V and J genes are TRBV2 and TRBJ1-2; perhaps TRBD1 as D (6 bases). Germline CDR1 is SNHLY and CDR2 is FYNNEI. CDR3 length: 13 amino acids. The germline V and J ends were trimmed by 6 bases and 2 bases, with 10 bases remaining between them. The CDR3 DNA follows: TGTGCCAGCAGACAGGGTATGAACTATGGCTACACCTTC. The encoded protein is CASRQGMNYGYTF.

The chain uses TRBV27 and TRBJ1-5; D remains unclear. V was shortened by 4 bases and J by 5 bases, with 6 bases between the two germline ends. The CDR3 consists of 12 residues. The germline gives CDR1 MNHEY, CDR2 SMNVEV (reference sequence). CDR3 coding DNA: TGTGCCAGCAGTTCTACAGATCAGCCCCAGCATTTT. Translating it yields CASSSTDQPQHF.